The source of this TCR beta chain is a study of OX40 agonist ivuxolimab in advanced cancers. Study information: Patients received the agonistic anti-OX40 (CD134) antibody ivuxolimab. Findings of the study overall: Clonal expansion by week 6 occurred in CD4+ and CD8+ blood T cells (at 0.1 to 3.0 mg/kg).

This CDR3 has 14 amino acids. Trimming cost V 5 bases and J 8 bases; bases outside gene matches: 9. CDR1 SGHRS and CDR2 YFSETQ come from the germline V gene. The method was immunoSEQ multiplex PCR; TCRdb's version includes in-frame clones alone and lacks a portion of them. The sample shows over 55,000 clones, more than 65% of them seen only once. As regards this clone: Its target is unknown.

The sample in question was CD4+ or CD8+ T cells sorted from blood, obtained in a trial of the OX40 agonist ivuxolimab. This chain links TRBV5-1 with TRBJ2-1, with 8 bases lining up with TRBD2. The TCR originated in an adult with an advanced solid tumor such as melanoma, head and neck, liver or kidney cancer. DNA for the CDR3: TGCGCCAGCAGAGGCCGGGAGGGCCTATATGAGCAGTTCTTC. Protein sequence: CASRGREGLYEQFF.